These T cell receptor beta chains were read from a single sample in a study of T-cell memory formation after mild COVID-19. From the 5' RACE reads, TCRdb called clonotypes with MiXCR, one entry per CDR3 protein. The sample includes 180,000 or so distinct CDR3 sequences, 11% of them seen just once. Sequences were obtained from PBMCs or a T cell subset sorted from them (not recorded which). The receptors come from a man between 18 and 29 years old who had mild COVID-19 (a few samples of this study predate the infection). Cell type and time point are not known. The CDR3 runs from the conserved cysteine through the conserved F or W. The D gene is left open where the match is weak. Rows may omit the clone size; those that give it use once, few, many or a size class.

clone size	V gene	D gene	J gene	CDR3 DNA	CDR3 protein
NA	TRBV5-5	NA	TRBJ1-2	TGTGCCAGCAGCTTGGTGGTAGGGTTGAGACTCTATGGCTACACCTTC	CASSLVVGLRLYGYTF
few	TRBV6-1	TRBD2	TRBJ2-1	TGTGCCAGCGAAAGCGGGGGAACCTACAATGAGCAGTTCTTC	CASESGGTYNEQFF
many	TRBV5-6	NA	TRBJ2-3	TGTGCCAGCAGCCCTTGGGCGGATACGCAGTATTTT	CASSPWADTQYF
many	TRBV20-1	TRBD2	TRBJ2-2	TGCAGTGCTAGAGGGTTAGCGGGGGAAACGAACACCGGGGAGCTGTTTTTT	CSARGLAGETNTGELFF
NA	TRBV7-6	TRBD1	TRBJ2-2	TGTGCCAGCAGCCCAGGACAGGGCCCAGGAGGGGAGCTGTTTTTT	CASSPGQGPGGELFF
many	TRBV5-5	NA	TRBJ1-5	TGTGCCAGCAGCTTTGCTGCGGGGGACAATCAGCCCCAGCATTTT	CASSFAAGDNQPQHF
few	TRBV4-3	NA	TRBJ1-2	TGCGCCAGCAGCCAAGTCCCGGAGACGGCCAAGAGAGGCTACACCTTC	CASSQVPETAKRGYTF
many	TRBV7-2	TRBD1	TRBJ2-1	TGTGCCAGCAGCCGGGGACAGAGCTCCTACAATGAGCAGTTCTTC	CASSRGQSSYNEQFF
few	TRBV20-1	NA	TRBJ2-3	TGCAGTGCTAGTACCCCTTGGGATACGCAGTATTTT	CSASTPWDTQYF
few	TRBV6-6	TRBD1	TRBJ1-6	TGTGCCAGCAGTTACGAGACAGGGGGTTCACCCCTCCACTTT	CASSYETGGSPLHF
few	TRBV12-3/TRBV12-4	TRBD2	TRBJ2-5	TGTGCCAGCAGTTCCCGGGAGGGAGGGGAGACCCAGTACTTC	CASSSREGGETQYF
few	TRBV5-1	TRBD1	TRBJ2-3	TGCGCCAGCAGCTTGGGCGTAGGGGGCGGCACAGATACGCAGTATTTT	CASSLGVGGGTDTQYF
many	TRBV3-1	NA	TRBJ2-5	TGTGCCAGCAGCCTAAACCTCGAAGAGACCCAGTACTTC	CASSLNLEETQYF
NA	TRBV29-1	NA	TRBJ1-1	TGCAGCGCGGCGTCGGCTGAAGCTTTCTTT	CSAASAEAFF
few	TRBV4-1	TRBD1	TRBJ1-5	TGCGCCAGCAGCCACAATACAGGGGACGGTCAGCCCCAGCATTTT	CASSHNTGDGQPQHF
NA	TRBV7-3	NA	TRBJ2-1	TGTGCCAGCAGCCCCGGGGGCTCGAATCGGAATGAGCAGTTCTTC	CASSPGGSNRNEQFF
NA	TRBV20-1	TRBD1	TRBJ1-3	TGCAGTGCTGGACACGACAGGGACTCTGGAAACACCATATATTTT	CSAGHDRDSGNTIYF